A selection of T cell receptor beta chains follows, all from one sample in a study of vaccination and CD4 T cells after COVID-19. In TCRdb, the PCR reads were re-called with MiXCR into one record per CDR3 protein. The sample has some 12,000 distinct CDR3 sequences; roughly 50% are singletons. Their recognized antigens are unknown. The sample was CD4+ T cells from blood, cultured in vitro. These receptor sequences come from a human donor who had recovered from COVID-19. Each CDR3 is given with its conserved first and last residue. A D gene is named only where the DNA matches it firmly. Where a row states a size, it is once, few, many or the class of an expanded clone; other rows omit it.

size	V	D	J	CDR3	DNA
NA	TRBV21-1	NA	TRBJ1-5	CASSKGGVPPDRNCNQPQHF	TGTGCCAGCAGCAAAGGCGGTGTGCCACCGGATCGGAATTGCAATCAGCCCCAGCATTTT
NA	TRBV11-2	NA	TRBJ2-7	CASTLWGSSYEQYF	TGTGCCAGCACCCTTTGGGGCAGCTCCTACGAGCAGTACTTC
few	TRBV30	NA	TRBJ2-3	CAWSVRVVSDTQYF	TGTGCCTGGAGTGTACGGGTAGTTTCAGATACGCAGTATTTT
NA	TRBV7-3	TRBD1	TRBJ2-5	CASSLGTGVEETQYF	TGTGCCAGCAGCCTCGGGACAGGGGTTGAAGAGACCCAGTACTTC
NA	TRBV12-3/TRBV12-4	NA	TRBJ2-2	CASSRYTGELFF	TGTGCCAGCAGCCGATACACCGGGGAGCTGTTTTTT
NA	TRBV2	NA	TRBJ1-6	CASREGNSPLHF	TGTGCCAGCAGGGAGGGGAATTCACCCCTCCACTTT
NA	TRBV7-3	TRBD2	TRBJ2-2	CASSGTSGRPNTGELFF	TGTGCCAGCTCCGGGACTAGCGGGAGGCCGAACACCGGGGAGCTGTTTTTT
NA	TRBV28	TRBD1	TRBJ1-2	CASSHTGTAIYGYTF	TGTGCCAGCAGTCATACCGGGACAGCGATCTATGGCTACACCTTC
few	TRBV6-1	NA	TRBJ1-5	CASRSTSSEPQHF	TGTGCCAGCAGGTCCACATCAAGTGAACCCCAGCATTTT
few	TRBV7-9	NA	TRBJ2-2	CASSYNTGELFF	TGTGCCAGCAGTTACAACACCGGGGAGCTGTTTTTT
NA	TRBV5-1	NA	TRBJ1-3	CASSSAGDSGNTIYF	TGCGCCAGCAGCTCGGCAGGGGACTCTGGAAACACCATATATTTT
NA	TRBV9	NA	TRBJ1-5	CASSVAGRQPQHF	TGTGCCAGCAGCGTAGCCGGGCGTCAGCCCCAGCATTTT
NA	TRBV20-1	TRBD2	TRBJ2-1	CSANPGLAGASYNEQFF	TGCAGTGCAAACCCGGGACTAGCGGGAGCATCCTACAATGAGCAGTTCTTC
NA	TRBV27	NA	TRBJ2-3	CASRETNTDTQYF	TGTGCCAGCAGGGAAACTAACACAGATACGCAGTATTTT
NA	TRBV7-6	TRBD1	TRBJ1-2	CASSLLPSEGGDYGYTF	TGTGCCAGCAGCTTACTCCCTTCTGAAGGGGGCGACTATGGCTACACCTTC
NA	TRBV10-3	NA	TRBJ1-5	CAISDNSNQPQHF	TGTGCCATCAGTGATAATAGCAATCAGCCCCAGCATTTT
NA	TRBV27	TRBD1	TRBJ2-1	CASSLGTGNAEQFF	TGTGCCAGCAGTTTAGGGACAGGCAACGCTGAGCAGTTCTTC
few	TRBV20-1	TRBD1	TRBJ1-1	CSARQGADTEAFF	TGCAGTGCTCGACAGGGGGCGGACACTGAAGCTTTCTTT
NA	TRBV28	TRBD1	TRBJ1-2	CASNPQGPRYGYTF	TGTGCCAGCAACCCACAGGGGCCGAGGTATGGCTACACCTTC
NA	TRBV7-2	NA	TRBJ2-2	CASSLRGTGELFF	TGTGCCAGCAGCCTTCGGGGCACCGGGGAGCTGTTTTTT
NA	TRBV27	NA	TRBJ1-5	CASSTSGNQPQHF	TGTGCCAGCAGCACGTCAGGTAATCAGCCCCAGCATTTT
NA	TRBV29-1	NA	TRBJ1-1	CSVVTGLAVANTEAFF	TGCAGCGTAGTGACAGGATTGGCCGTGGCGAACACTGAAGCTTTCTTT